This T cell receptor beta chain was sequenced for a study of cytomegalovirus exposure and HLA in healthy donors. Looking at the study overall: Most genotyped donors, roughly 80% of about 430, had Caucasian-associated genetic ancestry. General study points: An apparent linkage of common viral pathogens to several of the most significant clusters emerged in a later analysis. The authors later found most CMV-associated TCR beta chains appeared HLA-restricted.

CDR3 length equals 16 residues. The V gene's germline CDR1 is MNHEY and CDR2 SMNVEV (reference sequence). V gave up 0 bases and J gave up 5 bases, with 14 bases separating them. On this clone itself: The target antigen is unknown.

PCR used 60 Vbeta primers and 13 Jbeta primers. Assay used: immunoSEQ multiplex PCR; TCRdb lists only in-frame clones, some missing. The repertoire has approximately 190,000 clones, 81% of them found once; the top ten carry less than 4.5%. The specimen was PBMCs. This TCR was recovered from a man aged 50 or older in good health and CMV-seronegative. This rearrangement joins TRBV27 to TRBJ1-5; weak D call: TRBD1 (6 bases). CDR3 protein: CASSLSGAGAHQPQHF. CDR3 in DNA: TGTGCCAGCAGTTTATCGGGGGCAGGGGCGCATCAGCCCCAGCATTTT.